Listed below are T cell receptor beta chains from one sample, sequenced in a study of blood T cell repertoires in COVID-19. The method was immunoSEQ multiplex PCR; TCRdb's version includes in-frame clones alone and lacks a portion of them. The data show about 160,000 clones, 85% seen once. Sequencing was carried out using peripheral blood. These receptors came from a human donor with acute or convalescent COVID-19. The donor label of this sample is uncertain. Both conserved end residues are part of each CDR3. The order of the fields is J gene, V gene, clone size, D gene, CDR3 protein, CDR3 DNA. A D gene is named only where the DNA matches it firmly. A row's size may be missing; if present it is once, few, many or a size class.

TRBJ1-5 TRBV30 NA TRBD1 CAWRKGAFSNQPQHF TGTGCCTGGCGCAAGGGGGCCTTCAGCAATCAGCCCCAGCATTTT
TRBJ2-7 TRBV25-1 few NA CASRGGLLEQYF TGTGCCAGCAGGGGGGGTCTCCTCGAGCAGTACTTC
TRBJ1-6 TRBV5-1 NA NA CASSSIGLGVNSPLHF TGCGCCAGCAGTTCTATAGGACTAGGGGTTAATTCACCCCTCCACTTT
TRBJ1-1 TRBV20-1 NA NA CSASIQGNTEAFF TGCAGTGCTAGTATTCAGGGGAACACTGAAGCTTTCTTT
TRBJ1-3 TRBV6-5 NA TRBD1 CASSYPRQGVGNTIYF TGTGCCAGCAGTTACCCCCGCCAGGGGGTGGGAAACACCATATATTTT
TRBJ1-1 TRBV7-2 NA NA CASSPTTTWGDTEAFF TGTGCCAGCAGCCCTACAACCACCTGGGGGGACACTGAAGCTTTCTTT
TRBJ2-1 TRBV5-1 NA TRBD1 CASSSGTAMVWQFF TGCGCCAGCAGCTCCGGGACAGCGATGGTCTGGCAGTTCTTC
TRBJ1-2 TRBV6-5 NA NA CASISSGYTF TGTGCCAGCATCTCCTCGGGCTACACCTTC
TRBJ1-5 TRBV6-5 few NA CASSYTSGSDQPQHF TGTGCCAGCAGTTACACGTCAGGTTCGGATCAGCCCCAGCATTTT
TRBJ1-2 TRBV18 NA NA CASSPLPGAHNYGYTF TGTGCCAGCTCACCTCTCCCGGGAGCCCATAACTATGGCTACACCTTC
TRBJ2-1 TRBV5-1 NA NA CASSPQGNEQFF TGCGCCAGCAGCCCGCAGGGTAATGAGCAGTTCTTC
TRBJ1-1 TRBV29-1 NA NA CSVNHREGDTEAFF TGCAGCGTAAACCACAGGGAAGGGGACACTGAAGCTTTCTTT
TRBJ1-5 TRBV30 NA NA CAWSKQGIGRNQPQHF TGTGCCTGGAGCAAACAGGGTATTGGACGCAATCAGCCCCAGCATTTT
TRBJ1-3 TRBV5-1 NA NA CASSLRDGNTIYF TGCGCCAGCAGCTTGCGGGATGGAAACACCATATATTTT
TRBJ1-2 TRBV4-1 NA NA CASSLGQSTNYGYTF TGCGCCAGCAGCCTCGGACAGAGCACTAACTATGGCTACACCTTC
TRBJ2-5 TRBV29-1 NA TRBD2 CSVDRLAGGGTQYF TGCAGCGTTGATCGCCTAGCGGGGGGCGGGACCCAGTACTTC
TRBJ1-2 TRBV5-1 NA TRBD1 CASSLSGTGNYGYTF TGCGCCAGCAGCTTGAGCGGGACAGGGAACTATGGCTACACCTTC
TRBJ2-2 TRBV5-1 NA NA CASSPTGRTTGELFF TGCGCCAGCAGCCCGACAGGGAGGACCACCGGGGAGCTGTTTTTT
TRBJ1-4 TRBV7-2 NA NA CASSLAAGTNEKLFF TGTGCCAGCAGCTTAGCAGCTGGTACTAATGAAAAACTGTTTTTT